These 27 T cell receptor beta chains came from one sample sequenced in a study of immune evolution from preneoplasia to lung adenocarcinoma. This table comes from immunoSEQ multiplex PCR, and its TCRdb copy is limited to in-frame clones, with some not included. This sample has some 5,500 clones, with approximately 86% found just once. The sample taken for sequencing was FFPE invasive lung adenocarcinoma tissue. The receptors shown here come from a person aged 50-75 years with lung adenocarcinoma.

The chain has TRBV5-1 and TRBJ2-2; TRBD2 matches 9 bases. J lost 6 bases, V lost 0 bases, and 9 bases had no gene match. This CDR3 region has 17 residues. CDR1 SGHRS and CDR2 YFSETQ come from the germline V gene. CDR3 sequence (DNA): TGCGCCAGCAGCTTGGCCGAGGTCACTAGCGGGTCCGGGGAGCTGTTTTTT. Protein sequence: CASSLAEVTSGSGELFF.

The CDR3 nucleotides are TGTGCCAGCAGTGTTGGATTCGCAGATACGCAGTATTTT. It yields the protein CASSVGFADTQYF. The chain carries TRBV25-1 and TRBJ2-3; no reliable D call. Trimming removed 4 bases at V and 4 bases at J, with 9 bases between. The CDR3 has 13 residues. Germline values: CDR1 MGHDK, CDR2 SYGVNS.

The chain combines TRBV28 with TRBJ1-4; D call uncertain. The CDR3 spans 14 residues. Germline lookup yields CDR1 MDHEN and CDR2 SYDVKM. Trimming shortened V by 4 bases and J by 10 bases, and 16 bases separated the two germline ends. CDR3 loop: CASSSQTGPRKLFF. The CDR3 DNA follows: TGTGCCAGCAGTTCTCAAACCGGACCTCGAAAACTGTTTTTT. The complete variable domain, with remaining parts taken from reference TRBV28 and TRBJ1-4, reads DVKVTQSSRYLVKRTGEKVFLECVQDMDHENMFWYRQDPGLGLRLIYFSYDVKMKEKGDIPEGYSVSREKKERFSLILESASTNQTSMYLCASSSQTGPRKLFFGSGTQLSVL.

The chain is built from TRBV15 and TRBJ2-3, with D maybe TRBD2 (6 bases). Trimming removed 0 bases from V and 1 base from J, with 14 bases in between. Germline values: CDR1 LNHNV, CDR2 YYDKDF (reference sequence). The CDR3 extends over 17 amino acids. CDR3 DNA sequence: TGTGCCACCAGCAGAGATGGGTTTAGGGAGGGCACAGATACGCAGTATTTT. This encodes CATSRDGFREGTDTQYF.

The chain's CDR3 is CASRPRTTGELFF. In DNA, the CDR3 is TGTGCCAGTAGGCCGAGGACAACCGGGGAGCTGTTTTTT. The chain has TRBV19 and TRBJ2-2; D is perhaps TRBD1 (5 bases). Trimming stripped 6 bases from V and 5 bases from J, with 10 bases between. Germline values: CDR1 LNHDA, CDR2 SQIVND (reference sequence). This CDR3 region has 13 residues.

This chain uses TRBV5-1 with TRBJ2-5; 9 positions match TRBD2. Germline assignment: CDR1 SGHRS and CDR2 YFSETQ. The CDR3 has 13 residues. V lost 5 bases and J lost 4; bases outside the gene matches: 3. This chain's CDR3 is CASSYSGRETQYF. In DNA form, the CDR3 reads TGCGCCAGCAGTTATAGCGGGAGAGAGACCCAGTACTTC.

Here the CDR3 DNA reads TGTGCCAGCAGCCCCCGGGACAGGGGTGAGACCCAGTACTTC. Amino acid sequence: CASSPRDRGETQYF. The genes are TRBV11-2 and TRBJ2-5, with TRBD1 matching over 10 bases. V shed 5 bases, J shed 5 bases, and the junction held 5 bases outside the gene matches. The CDR3 spans 14 residues. CDR1 is SGHAT and CDR2 is FQNNGV in the germline V gene.

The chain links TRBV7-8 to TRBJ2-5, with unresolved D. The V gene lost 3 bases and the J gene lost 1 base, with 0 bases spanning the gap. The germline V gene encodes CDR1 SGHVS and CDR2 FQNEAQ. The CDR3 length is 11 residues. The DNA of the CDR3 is TGTGCCAGCAGCTTCCAAGAGACCCAGTACTTC. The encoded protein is CASSFQETQYF.

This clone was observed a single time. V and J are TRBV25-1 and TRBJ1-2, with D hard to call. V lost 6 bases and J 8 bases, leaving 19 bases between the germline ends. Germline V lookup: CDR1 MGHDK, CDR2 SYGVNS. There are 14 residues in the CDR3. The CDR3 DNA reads TGTGCCAGCAGCCCCTCTGGAAGTGGCTCCGGCTACACCTTC. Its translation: CASSPSGSGSGYTF.

DNA for the CDR3: TGTGCCAGCAGCTTGGAGACTAGCGGGAAAGAGACCCAGTACTTC. Translation: CASSLETSGKETQYF. V usage is TRBV7-8 and J usage is TRBJ2-5; 11 nucleotides match TRBD2. Looked up from germline, CDR1 is SGHVS and CDR2 is FQNEAQ. The V gene end was trimmed by 3 bases and the J gene end by 3 bases; junction bases not matched to a gene: 3. The CDR3 is made up of 15 amino acids.

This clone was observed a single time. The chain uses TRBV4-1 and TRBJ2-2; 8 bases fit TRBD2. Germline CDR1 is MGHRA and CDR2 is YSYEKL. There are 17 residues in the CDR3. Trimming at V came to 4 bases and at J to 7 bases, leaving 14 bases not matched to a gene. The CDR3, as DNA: TGCGCCAGCAGCCGAGGCCCGGGCGGGAGGCCGGGCGGGGAGCTGTTTTTT. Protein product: CASSRGPGGRPGGELFF.

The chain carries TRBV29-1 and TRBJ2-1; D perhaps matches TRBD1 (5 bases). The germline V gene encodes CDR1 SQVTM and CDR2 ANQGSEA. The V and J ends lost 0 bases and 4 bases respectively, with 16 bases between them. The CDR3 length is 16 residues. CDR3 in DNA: TGCAGCGTTGAAGACCCCGGGCGCCGGACATACAATGAGCAGTTCTTC. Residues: CSVEDPGRRTYNEQFF.

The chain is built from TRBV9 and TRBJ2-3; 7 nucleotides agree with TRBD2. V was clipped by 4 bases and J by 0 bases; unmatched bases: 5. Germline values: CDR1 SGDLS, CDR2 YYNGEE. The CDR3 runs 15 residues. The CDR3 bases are TGTGCCAGCAGCCCGCGGGGGACTAGCACAGATACGCAGTATTTT. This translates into CASSPRGTSTDTQYF.

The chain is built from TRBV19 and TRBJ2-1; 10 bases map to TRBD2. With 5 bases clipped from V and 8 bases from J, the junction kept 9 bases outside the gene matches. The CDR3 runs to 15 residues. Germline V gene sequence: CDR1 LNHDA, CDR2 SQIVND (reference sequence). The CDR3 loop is CASSVGASGSDEQFF. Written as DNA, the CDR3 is TGTGCCAGTAGTGTAGGGGCTAGCGGGAGTGATGAGCAGTTCTTC.

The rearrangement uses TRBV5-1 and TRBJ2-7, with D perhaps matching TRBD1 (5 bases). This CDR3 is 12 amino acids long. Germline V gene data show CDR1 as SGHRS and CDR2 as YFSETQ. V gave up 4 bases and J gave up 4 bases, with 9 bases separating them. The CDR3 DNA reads TGCGCCAGCAGCAAGACAGATTACGAGCAGTACTTC. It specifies CASSKTDYEQYF.

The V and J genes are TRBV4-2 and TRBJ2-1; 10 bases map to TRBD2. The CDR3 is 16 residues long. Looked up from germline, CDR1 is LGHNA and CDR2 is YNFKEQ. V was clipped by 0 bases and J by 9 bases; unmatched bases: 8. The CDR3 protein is CASSQEFASGSIEQFF. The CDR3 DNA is TGTGCCAGCAGCCAAGAATTCGCTAGCGGGAGCATTGAGCAGTTCTTC.

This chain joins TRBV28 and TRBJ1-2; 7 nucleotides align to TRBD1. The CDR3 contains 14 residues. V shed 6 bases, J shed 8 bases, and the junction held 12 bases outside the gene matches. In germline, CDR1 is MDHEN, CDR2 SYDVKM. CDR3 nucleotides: TGTGCCAGCAGGATACAGGGGCAGGGACGCGGCTACACCTTC. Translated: CASRIQGQGRGYTF.

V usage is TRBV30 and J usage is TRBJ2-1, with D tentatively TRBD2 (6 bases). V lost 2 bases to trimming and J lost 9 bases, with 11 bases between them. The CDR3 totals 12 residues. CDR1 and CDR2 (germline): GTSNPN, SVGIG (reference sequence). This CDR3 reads CAWSRSGVEQFF. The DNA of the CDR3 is TGTGCCTGGAGTAGGTCGGGAGTTGAGCAGTTCTTC.

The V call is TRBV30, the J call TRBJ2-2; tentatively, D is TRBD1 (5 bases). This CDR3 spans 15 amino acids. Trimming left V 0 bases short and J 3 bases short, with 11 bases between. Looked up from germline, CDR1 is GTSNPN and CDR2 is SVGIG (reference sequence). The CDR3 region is CAWSVRRVDTGELFF. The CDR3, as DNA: TGTGCCTGGAGTGTACGCAGGGTAGACACCGGGGAGCTGTTTTTT.

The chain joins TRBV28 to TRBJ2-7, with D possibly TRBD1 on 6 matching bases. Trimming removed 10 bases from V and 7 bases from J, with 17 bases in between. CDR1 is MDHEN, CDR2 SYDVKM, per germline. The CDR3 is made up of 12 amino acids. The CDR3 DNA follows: TGTGCCACCAGGACAGACCTTAGGGAGCAGTACTTC. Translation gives CATRTDLREQYF.

The CDR3 loop is CASSGYSYEQYF. CDR3 bases: TGTGCCAGCAGCGGCTACAGCTACGAGCAGTACTTC. The V gene is TRBV11-3, the J gene TRBJ2-7, with D uncertain. Trimming took 5 bases from V and 3 from J, leaving 8 bases between them. The germline V gene encodes CDR1 SGHNT and CDR2 YENEEA. CDR3 size: 12 residues.

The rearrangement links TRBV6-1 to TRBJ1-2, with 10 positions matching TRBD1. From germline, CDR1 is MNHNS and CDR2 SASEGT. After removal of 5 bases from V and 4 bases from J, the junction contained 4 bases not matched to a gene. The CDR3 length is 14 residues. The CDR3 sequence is CASSPGQGLYGYTF. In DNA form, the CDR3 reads TGTGCCAGCAGTCCGGGACAGGGGCTCTATGGCTACACCTTC.

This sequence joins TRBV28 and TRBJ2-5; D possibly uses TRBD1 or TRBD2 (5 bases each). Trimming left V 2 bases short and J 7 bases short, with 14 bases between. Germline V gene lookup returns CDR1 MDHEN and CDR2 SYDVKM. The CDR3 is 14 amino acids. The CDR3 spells CASSLGGDYGTQYF. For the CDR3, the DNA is TGTGCCAGCAGTTTAGGGGGAGACTATGGGACCCAGTACTTC.

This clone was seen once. CDR3 loop: CATHLSSGFYTQYF. CDR3 sequence (DNA): TGTGCCACCCACCTCTCGTCCGGGTTTTATACGCAGTATTTT. The genes are TRBV5-4 and TRBJ2-3; D not resolved. The CDR3 runs 14 residues. The V end lost 9 bases, the J end lost 7 bases, and 21 bases lay between the germline ends. Germline CDR1 SGHNT, CDR2 YYREEE (reference sequence).

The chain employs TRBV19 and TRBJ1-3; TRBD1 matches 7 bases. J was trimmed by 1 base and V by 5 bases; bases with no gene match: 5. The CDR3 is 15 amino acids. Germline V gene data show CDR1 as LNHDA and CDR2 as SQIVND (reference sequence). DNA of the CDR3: TGTGCCAGTAGTGACCCGACAGGGTCTGGAAACACCATATATTTT. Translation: CASSDPTGSGNTIYF.

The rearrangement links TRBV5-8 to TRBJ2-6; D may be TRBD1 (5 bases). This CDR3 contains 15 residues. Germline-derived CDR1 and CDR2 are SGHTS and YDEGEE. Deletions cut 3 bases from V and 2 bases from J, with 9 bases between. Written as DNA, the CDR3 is TGTGCCAGCAGCTGGACAACGCCTGGGGCCAACGTCCTGACTTTC. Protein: CASSWTTPGANVLTF.

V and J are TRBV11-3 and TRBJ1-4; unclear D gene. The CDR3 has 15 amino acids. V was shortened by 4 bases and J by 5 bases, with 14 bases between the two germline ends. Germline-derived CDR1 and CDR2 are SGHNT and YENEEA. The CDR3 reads CASSSGSDANEKLFF. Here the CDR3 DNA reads TGTGCCAGCAGCTCCGGATCCGATGCCAATGAAAAACTGTTTTTT. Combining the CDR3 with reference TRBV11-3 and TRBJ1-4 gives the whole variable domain EAGVVQSPRYKIIEKKQPVAFWCNPISGHNTLYWYLQNLGQGPELLIRYENEEAVDDSQLPKDRFSAERLKGVDSTLKIQPAELGDSAVYLCASSSGSDANEKLFFGSGTQLSVL.